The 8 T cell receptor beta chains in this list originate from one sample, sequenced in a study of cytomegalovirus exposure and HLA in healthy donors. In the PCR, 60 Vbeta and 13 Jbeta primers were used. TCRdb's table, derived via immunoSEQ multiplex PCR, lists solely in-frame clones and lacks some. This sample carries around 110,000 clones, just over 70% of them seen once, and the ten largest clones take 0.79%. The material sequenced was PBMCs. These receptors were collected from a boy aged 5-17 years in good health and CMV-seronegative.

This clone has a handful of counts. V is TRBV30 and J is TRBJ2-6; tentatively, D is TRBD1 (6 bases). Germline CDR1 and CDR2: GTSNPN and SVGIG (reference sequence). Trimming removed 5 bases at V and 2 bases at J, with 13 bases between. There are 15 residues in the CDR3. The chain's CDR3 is CAWHTGFPGANVLTF. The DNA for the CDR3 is TGTGCCTGGCACACAGGGTTTCCTGGGGCCAACGTCCTGACTTTC. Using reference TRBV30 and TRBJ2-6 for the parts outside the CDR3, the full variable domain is SQTIHQWPATLVQPVGSPLSLECTVEGTSNPNLYWYRQAAGRGLQLLFYSVGIGQISSEVPQNLSASRPQDRQFILSSKKLLLSDSGFYLCAWHTGFPGANVLTFGAGSRLTVL.

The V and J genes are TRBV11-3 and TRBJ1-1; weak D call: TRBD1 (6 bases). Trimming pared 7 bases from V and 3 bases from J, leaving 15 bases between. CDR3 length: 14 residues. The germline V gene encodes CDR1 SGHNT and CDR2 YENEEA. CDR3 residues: CASNLQGSDTEAFF. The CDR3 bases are TGTGCCAGCAACCTACAGGGATCGGACACTGAAGCTTTCTTT. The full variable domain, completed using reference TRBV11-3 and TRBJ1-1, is EAGVVQSPRYKIIEKKQPVAFWCNPISGHNTLYWYLQNLGQGPELLIRYENEEAVDDSQLPKDRFSAERLKGVDSTLKIQPAELGDSAVYLCASNLQGSDTEAFFGQGTRLTVV.

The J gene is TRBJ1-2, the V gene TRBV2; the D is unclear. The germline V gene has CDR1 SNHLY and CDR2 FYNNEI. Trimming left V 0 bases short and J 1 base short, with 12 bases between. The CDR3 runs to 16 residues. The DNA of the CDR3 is TGTGCCAGCAGTGAAGCTGCGGGCACCTTTAACTATGGCTACACCTTC. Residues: CASSEAAGTFNYGYTF.

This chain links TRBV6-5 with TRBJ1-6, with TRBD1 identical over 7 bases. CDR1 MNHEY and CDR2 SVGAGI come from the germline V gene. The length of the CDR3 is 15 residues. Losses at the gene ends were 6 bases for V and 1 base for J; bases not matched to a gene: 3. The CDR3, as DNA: TGTGCCAGCAGCCGCAGGGGGTCCTATAATTCACCCCTCCACTTT. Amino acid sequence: CASSRRGSYNSPLHF.

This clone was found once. The CDR3 spells CASSTDSQPQHF. In DNA, the CDR3 is TGTGCCAGCAGTACGGACAGCCAGCCCCAGCATTTT. The chain combines TRBV2 with TRBJ1-5; D is possibly TRBD1 (6 bases). The CDR3 covers 12 residues. V was cut by 5 bases and J by 7 bases, with 9 bases left in between. Per germline, CDR1 SNHLY and CDR2 FYNNEI.

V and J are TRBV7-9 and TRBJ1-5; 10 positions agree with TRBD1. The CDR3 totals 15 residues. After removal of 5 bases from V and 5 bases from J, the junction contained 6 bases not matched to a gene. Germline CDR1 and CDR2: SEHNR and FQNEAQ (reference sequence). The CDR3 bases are TGTGCCAGCAGCCCCGGGACAGGGGTGTATCAGCCCCAGCATTTT. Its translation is CASSPGTGVYQPQHF.

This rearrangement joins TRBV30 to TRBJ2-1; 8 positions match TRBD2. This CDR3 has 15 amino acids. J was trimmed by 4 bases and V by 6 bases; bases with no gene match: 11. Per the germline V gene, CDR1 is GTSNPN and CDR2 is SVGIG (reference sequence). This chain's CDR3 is CACPKTRGGYNEQFF. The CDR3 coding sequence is TGTGCCTGCCCAAAGACACGCGGGGGGTACAATGAGCAGTTCTTC.

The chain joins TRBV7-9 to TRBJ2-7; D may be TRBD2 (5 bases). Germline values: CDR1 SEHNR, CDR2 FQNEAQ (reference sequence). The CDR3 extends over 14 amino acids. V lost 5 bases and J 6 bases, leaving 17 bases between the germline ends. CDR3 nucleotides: TGTGCCAGCAGCCGACGAGGGATTGATCGCGAGCAGTACTTC. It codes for CASSRRGIDREQYF. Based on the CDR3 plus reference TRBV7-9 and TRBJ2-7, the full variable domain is DTGVSQNPRHKITKRGQNVTFRCDPISEHNRLYWYRQTLGQGPEFLTYFQNEAQLEKSRLLSDRFSAERPKGSFSTLEIQRTEQGDSAMYLCASSRRGIDREQYFGPGTRLTVT.